What follows are 7 T cell receptor beta chains derived from one specimen sequenced in a study of technical replicates of blood from a handful of donors. Here immunoSEQ multiplex PCR was the method, and the copy in TCRdb shows in-frame clones only, minus some. The table lists around 68,000 clones, roughly 89% of them singletons. Sequenced: T cells isolated from PBMCs. The receptors were gathered from a human donor in good health. Some clones in this sample may be carry-over from other donors' samples.

This chain links TRBV12-2 with TRBJ2-1; no check of the table's D call, TRBD2, against the DNA was made. TRBV12-2 represents a pseudogene. There are 16 residues in the CDR3. CDR3 region: CASRLALREEVNEQFF. The DNA for the CDR3 is TGTGCAAGTCGCTTAGCCCTCCGGGAGGAGGTCAATGAGCAGTTCTTC.

The chain combines TRBV25-1 with TRBJ2-1, with D possibly TRBD2 on 6 matching bases. The CDR3 has 14 residues. Trimming removed 8 bases at V and 5 bases at J, with 16 bases between. Germline CDR1 reads MGHDK; CDR2 reads SYGVNS. CDR3 nucleotides: TGTGCCAGCCGGCGGGATGGCGGGCACAATGAGCAGTTCTTC. The encoded protein is CASRRDGGHNEQFF.

The chain has TRBV5-4 and TRBJ2-7, with a tentative D call TRBD2 (6 bases). This CDR3 comprises 14 residues. Germline CDR1 and CDR2: SGHNT and YYREEE (reference sequence). The V gene lost 4 bases and the J gene lost 5 bases, with 16 bases spanning the gap. The CDR3 region is CASSPGTGAHEQYF. CDR3 sequence (DNA): TGTGCCAGCAGCCCTGGGACTGGGGCCCACGAGCAGTACTTC.

This clone was picked up a small number of times. The rearrangement uses TRBV29-1 and TRBJ1-6; 10 bases line up with TRBD1. V shed 6 bases, J shed 9 bases, and the junction held 8 bases outside the gene matches. The CDR3 spans 14 residues. The germline gives CDR1 SQVTM, CDR2 ANQGSEA. This CDR3 reads CSVAEGQGSSPLHF. Written as DNA, the CDR3 is TGCAGCGTGGCGGAGGGACAGGGGAGTTCACCCCTCCACTTT.

J is TRBJ1-5 and V is TRBV5-1; 8 positions match TRBD1. J lost 8 bases, V lost 0 bases, and 10 bases had no gene match. Germline CDR1 reads SGHRS; CDR2 reads YFSETQ. The CDR3 runs 16 residues. CDR3 sequence (DNA): TGCGCCAGCAGCTTGGGGGGGACAGGTTTTAGGGAGCCCCAGCATTTT. It translates to CASSLGGTGFREPQHF.

This chain's CDR3 is CATSRGQRLSNQPQHF. CDR3 DNA sequence: TGTGCCACCAGCAGAGGACAGAGACTTAGCAATCAGCCCCAGCATTTT. The chain is built from TRBV15 and TRBJ1-5; D is possibly TRBD1 (5 bases). CDR1 is LNHNV and CDR2 is YYDKDF in the germline V gene (reference sequence). V was trimmed by 1 base and J by 0 bases, leaving 10 bases between them. The length of the CDR3 is 16 residues. The whole variable domain, remainder taken from reference TRBV15 and TRBJ1-5, is DAMVIQNPRYQVTQFGKPVTLSCSQTLNHNVMYWYQQKSSQAPKLLFHYYDKDFNNEADTPDNFQSRRPNTSFCFLDIRSPGLGDTAMYLCATSRGQRLSNQPQHFGDGTRLSIL.

J is TRBJ2-1 and V is TRBV11-3; a weak D match, TRBD1 (5 bases). V was trimmed by 0 bases and J by 12 bases, leaving 9 bases between them. Per germline, CDR1 SGHNT and CDR2 YENEEA. CDR3 size: 12 residues. CDR3: CASSLDRGRQFF. CDR3 DNA: TGTGCCAGCAGCTTAGATAGGGGTCGGCAGTTCTTC. Full variable domain (rest looked up from reference TRBV11-3 and TRBJ2-1): EAGVVQSPRYKIIEKKQPVAFWCNPISGHNTLYWYLQNLGQGPELLIRYENEEAVDDSQLPKDRFSAERLKGVDSTLKIQPAELGDSAVYLCASSLDRGRQFFGPGTRLTVL.